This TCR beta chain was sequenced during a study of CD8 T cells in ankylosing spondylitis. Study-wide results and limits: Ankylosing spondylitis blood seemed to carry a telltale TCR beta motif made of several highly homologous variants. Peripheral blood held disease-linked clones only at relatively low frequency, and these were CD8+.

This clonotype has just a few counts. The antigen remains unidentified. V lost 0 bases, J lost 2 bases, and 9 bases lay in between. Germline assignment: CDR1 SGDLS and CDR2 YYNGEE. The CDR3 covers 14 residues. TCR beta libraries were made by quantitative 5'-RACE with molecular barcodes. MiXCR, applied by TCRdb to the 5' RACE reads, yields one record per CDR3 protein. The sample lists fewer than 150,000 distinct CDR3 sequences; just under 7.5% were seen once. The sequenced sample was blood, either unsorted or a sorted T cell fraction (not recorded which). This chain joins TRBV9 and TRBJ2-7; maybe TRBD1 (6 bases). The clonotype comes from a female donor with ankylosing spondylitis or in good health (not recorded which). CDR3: CASSVGGGAYEQYF. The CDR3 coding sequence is TGTGCCAGCAGCGTAGGAGGGGGAGCCTACGAGCAGTACTTC.